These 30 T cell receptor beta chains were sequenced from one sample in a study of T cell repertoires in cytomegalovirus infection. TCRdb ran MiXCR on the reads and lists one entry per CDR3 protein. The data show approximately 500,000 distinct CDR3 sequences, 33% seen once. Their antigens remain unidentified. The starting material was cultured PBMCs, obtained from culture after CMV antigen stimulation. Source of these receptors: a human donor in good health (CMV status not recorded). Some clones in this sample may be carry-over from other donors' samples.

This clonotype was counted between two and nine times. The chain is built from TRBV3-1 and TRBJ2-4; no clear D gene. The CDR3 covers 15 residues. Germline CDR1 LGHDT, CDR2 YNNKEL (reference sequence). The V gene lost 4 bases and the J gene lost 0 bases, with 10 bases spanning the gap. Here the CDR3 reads CASSLQRLAKNIQYF. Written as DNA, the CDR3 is TGTGCCAGCAGCCTACAACGACTAGCCAAAAACATTCAGTACTTC. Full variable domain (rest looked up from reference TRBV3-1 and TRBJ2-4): DTAVSQTPKYLVTQMGNDKSIKCEQNLGHDTMYWYKQDSKKFLKIMFSYNNKELIINETVPNRFSPKSPDKAHLNLHINSLELGDSAVYFCASSLQRLAKNIQYFGAGTRLSVL.

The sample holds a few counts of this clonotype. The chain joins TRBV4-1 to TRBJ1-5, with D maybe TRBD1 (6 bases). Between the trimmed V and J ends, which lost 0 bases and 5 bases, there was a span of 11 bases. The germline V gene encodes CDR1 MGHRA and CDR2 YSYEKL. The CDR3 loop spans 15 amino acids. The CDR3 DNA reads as TGCGCCAGCAGCCAAGAGGGGGCAGGAGATCAGCCCCAGCATTTT. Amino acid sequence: CASSQEGAGDQPQHF.

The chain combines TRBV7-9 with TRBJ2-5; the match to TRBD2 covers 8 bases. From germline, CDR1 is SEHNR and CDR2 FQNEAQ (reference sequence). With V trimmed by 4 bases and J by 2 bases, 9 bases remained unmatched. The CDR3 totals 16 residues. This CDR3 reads CASSSRGLGNQETQYF. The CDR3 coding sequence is TGTGCCAGCAGCTCGAGGGGACTAGGGAATCAAGAGACCCAGTACTTC.

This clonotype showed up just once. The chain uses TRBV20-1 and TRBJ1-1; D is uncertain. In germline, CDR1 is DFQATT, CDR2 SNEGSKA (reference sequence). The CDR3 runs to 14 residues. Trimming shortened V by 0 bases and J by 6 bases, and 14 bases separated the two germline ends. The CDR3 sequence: CSARDLGFFAEAFF. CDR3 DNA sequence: TGCAGTGCTAGAGATTTAGGATTCTTCGCTGAAGCTTTCTTT.

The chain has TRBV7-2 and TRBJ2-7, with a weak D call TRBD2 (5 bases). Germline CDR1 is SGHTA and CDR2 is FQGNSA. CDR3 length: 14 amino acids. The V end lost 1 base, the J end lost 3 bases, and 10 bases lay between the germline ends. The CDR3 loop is CASSLGLASYEQYV. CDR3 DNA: TGTGCCAGCAGCTTAGGCCTAGCTAGCTACGAGCAGTACGTC.

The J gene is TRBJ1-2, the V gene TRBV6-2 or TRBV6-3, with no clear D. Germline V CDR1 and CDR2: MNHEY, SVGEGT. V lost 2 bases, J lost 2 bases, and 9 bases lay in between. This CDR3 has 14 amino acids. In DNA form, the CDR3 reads TGTGCCAGCAGTTACAATGCAGTAAACTATGGCTACACCTTC. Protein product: CASSYNAVNYGYTF.

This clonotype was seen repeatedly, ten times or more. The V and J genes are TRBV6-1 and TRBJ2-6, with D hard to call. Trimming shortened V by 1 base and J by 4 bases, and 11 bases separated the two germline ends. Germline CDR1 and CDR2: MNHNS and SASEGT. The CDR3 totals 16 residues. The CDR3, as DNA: TGTGCCAGCAGTGAAGGAGATGGGTCCGGGGCCAACGTCCTGACTTTC. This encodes CASSEGDGSGANVLTF.

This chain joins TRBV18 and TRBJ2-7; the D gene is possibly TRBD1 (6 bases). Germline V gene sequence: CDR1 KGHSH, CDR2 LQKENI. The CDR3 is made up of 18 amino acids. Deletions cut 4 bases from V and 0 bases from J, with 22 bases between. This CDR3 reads CASSQLAPGTISSYEQYV. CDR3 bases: TGTGCCAGCTCACAACTCGCACCAGGGACAATCAGCTCCTACGAGCAGTACGTC.

The CDR3 DNA reads TGTGCCAGTAGTCCTGGGACTAGCGGGAGAATCGGAACAGATACGCAGTATTTT. This translates into CASSPGTSGRIGTDTQYF. The gene calls are TRBV19 and TRBJ2-3; 14 bases line up with TRBD2. This CDR3 is built from 18 residues. Germline V gives CDR1 LNHDA, CDR2 SQIVND (reference sequence). V was pared by 5 bases and J by 3 bases, with 10 bases of the junction left unmatched.

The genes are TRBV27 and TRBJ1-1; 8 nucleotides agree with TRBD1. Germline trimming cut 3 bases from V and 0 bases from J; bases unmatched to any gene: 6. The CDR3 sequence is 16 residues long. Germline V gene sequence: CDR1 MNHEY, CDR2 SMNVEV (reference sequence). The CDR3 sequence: CASSFIWTGLNTEAFF. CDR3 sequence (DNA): TGTGCCAGCAGTTTTATATGGACAGGGCTGAACACTGAAGCTTTCTTT.

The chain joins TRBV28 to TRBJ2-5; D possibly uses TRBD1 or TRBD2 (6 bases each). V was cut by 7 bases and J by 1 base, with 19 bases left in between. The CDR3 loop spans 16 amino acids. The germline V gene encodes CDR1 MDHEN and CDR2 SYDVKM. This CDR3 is CASNLGLGGLQETQYF. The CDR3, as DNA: TGTGCCAGCAATCTAGGATTGGGGGGCCTCCAAGAGACCCAGTACTTC.

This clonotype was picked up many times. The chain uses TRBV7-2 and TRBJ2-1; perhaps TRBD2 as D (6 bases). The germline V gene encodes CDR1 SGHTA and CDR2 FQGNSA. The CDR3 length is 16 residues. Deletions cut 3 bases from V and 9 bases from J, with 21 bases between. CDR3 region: CASSLSAGPVDGEQFF. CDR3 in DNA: TGTGCCAGCAGCTTGTCGGCGGGACCCGTTGATGGTGAGCAGTTCTTC.

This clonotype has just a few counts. CDR3 residues: CASLKGQGLINEQFF. CDR3 in DNA: TGTGCCAGCCTAAAGGGACAGGGGCTTATCAATGAGCAGTTCTTC. The rearrangement links TRBV11-1 to TRBJ2-1; 10 bases are a match to TRBD1. The CDR3 is made up of 15 amino acids. Germline lookup yields CDR1 SGHAT and CDR2 FQDESV (reference sequence). Trimming removed 8 bases from V and 6 bases from J; junction bases left unmatched: 10.

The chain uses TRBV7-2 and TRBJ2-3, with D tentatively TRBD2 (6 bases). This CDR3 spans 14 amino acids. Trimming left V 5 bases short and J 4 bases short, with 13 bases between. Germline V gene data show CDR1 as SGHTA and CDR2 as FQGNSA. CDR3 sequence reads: CASSRGAWADTQYF. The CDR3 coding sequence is TGTGCCAGCAGCCGCGGGGCTTGGGCAGATACGCAGTATTTT.

Here the CDR3 DNA reads TGTGCCAGCAGTAGAGGACTCGATACGCAGTATTTT. Encoded protein: CASSRGLDTQYF. The chain links TRBV12-3 or TRBV12-4 to TRBJ2-3; possible D gene TRBD2, 5 bases. The V and J ends lost 5 bases and 6 bases respectively, with 9 bases between them. This CDR3 spans 12 amino acids.

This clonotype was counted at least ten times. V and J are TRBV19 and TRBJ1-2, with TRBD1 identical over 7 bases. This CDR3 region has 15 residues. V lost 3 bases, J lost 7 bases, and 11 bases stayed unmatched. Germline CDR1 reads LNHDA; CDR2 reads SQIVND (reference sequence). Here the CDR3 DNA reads TGTGCCAGTAGTATGGGCGACAGGGTGGCCTCTGGCTACACCTTC. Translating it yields CASSMGDRVASGYTF. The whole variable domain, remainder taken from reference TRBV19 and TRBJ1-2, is DGGITQSPKYLFRKEGQNVTLSCEQNLNHDAMYWYRQDPGQGLRLIYYSQIVNDFQKGDIAEGYSVSREKKESFPLTVTSAQKNPTAFYLCASSMGDRVASGYTFGSGTRLTVV.

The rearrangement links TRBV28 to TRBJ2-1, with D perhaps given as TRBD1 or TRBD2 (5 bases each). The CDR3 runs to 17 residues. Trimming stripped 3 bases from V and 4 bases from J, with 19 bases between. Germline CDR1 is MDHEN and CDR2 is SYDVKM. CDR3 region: CASSFRLGTRGYNEQFF. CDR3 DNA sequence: TGTGCCAGCAGTTTCCGCTTAGGGACCAGAGGATACAATGAGCAGTTCTTC.

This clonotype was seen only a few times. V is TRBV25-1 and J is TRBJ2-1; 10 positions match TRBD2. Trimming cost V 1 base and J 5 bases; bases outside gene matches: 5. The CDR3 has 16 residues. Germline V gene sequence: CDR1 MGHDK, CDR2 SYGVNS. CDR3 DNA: TGTGCCAGCAGTGAATGGGCTAGCGGGAGCAACAATGAGCAGTTCTTC. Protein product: CASSEWASGSNNEQFF.

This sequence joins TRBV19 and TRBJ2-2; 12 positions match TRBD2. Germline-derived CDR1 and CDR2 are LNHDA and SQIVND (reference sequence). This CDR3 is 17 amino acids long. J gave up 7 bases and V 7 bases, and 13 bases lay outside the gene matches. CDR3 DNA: TGTGCCAGTACCCTGACTAGCGGGAGAGCTCAGGGCGGGGAGCTGTTTTTT. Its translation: CASTLTSGRAQGGELFF.

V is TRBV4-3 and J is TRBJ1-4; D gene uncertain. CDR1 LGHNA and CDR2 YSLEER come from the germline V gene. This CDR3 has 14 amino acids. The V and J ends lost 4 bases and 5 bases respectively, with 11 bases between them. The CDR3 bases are TGCGCCAGCAGCCGTAGGACCGGGAATGAAAAACTGTTTTTT. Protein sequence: CASSRRTGNEKLFF.

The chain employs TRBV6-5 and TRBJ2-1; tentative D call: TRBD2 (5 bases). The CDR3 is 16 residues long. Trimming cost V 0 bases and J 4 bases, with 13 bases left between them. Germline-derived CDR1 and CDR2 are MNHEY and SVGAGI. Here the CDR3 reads CASSYSLLGVYNEQFF. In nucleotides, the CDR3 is TGTGCCAGCAGTTACTCCCTACTAGGTGTGTACAATGAGCAGTTCTTC.

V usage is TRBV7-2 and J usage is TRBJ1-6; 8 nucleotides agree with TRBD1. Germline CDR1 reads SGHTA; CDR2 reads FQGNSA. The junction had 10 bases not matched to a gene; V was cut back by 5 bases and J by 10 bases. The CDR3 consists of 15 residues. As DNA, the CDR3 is TGTGCCAGCAGCACACGACAGGGGATAGGGTCACCCCTCCACTTT. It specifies CASSTRQGIGSPLHF.

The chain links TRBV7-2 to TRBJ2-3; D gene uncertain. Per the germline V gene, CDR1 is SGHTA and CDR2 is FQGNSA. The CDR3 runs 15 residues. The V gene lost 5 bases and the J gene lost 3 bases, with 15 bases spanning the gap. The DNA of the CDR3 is TGTGCCAGCAGCCGATTTCGAAGGGCTACAGATACGCAGTATTTT. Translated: CASSRFRRATDTQYF.

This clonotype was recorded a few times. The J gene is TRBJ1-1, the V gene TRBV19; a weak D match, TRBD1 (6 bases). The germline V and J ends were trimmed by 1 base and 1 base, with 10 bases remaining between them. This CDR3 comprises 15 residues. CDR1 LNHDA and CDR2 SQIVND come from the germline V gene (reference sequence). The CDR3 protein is CASSIGKGENTEAFF. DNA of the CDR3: TGTGCCAGTAGTATAGGGAAGGGGGAGAACACTGAAGCTTTCTTT.

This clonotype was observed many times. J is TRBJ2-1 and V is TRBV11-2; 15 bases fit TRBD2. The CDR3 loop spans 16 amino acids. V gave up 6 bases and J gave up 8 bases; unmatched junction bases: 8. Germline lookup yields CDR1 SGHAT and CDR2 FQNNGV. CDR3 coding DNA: TGTGCCAGCAGTTTATACGGACTAGCGGGAGGGGATGAGCAGTTCTTC. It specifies CASSLYGLAGGDEQFF.

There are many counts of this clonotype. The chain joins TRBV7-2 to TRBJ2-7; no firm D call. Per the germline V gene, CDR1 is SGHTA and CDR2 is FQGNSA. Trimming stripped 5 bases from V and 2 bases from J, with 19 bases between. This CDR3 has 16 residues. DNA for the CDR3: TGTGCCAGCAGCGAAGACGAGGTTTACCCAACCTACGAGCAGTACTTC. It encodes CASSEDEVYPTYEQYF.

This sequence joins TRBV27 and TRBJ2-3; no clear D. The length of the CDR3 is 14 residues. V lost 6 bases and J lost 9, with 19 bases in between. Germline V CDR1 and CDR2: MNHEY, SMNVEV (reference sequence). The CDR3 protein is CASSHTGPKDTQYF. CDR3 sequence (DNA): TGTGCCAGCAGCCACACCGGACCGAAGGACACGCAGTATTTT.

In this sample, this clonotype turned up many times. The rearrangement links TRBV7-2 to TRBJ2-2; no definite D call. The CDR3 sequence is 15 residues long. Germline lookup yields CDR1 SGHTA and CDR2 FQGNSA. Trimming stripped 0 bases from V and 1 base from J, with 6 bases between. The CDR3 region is CASSLARGNTGELFF. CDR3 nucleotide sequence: TGTGCCAGCAGCTTAGCCCGCGGGAACACCGGGGAGCTGTTTTTT.

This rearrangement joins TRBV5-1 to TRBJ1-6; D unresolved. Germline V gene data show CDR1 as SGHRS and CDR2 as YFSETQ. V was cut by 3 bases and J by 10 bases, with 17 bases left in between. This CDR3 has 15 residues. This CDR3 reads CASSSTEGPGSPLHF. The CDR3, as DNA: TGCGCCAGCAGCTCCACGGAAGGGCCAGGATCACCCCTCCACTTT.

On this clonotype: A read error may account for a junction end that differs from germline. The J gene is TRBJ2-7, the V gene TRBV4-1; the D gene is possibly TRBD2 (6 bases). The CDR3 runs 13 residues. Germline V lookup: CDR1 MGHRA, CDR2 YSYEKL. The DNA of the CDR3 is TGTGCCAGCAGCCCGGGGGAAGCCTACGAGCAGTACTTC. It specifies CASSPGEAYEQYF.